This entry lists 10 T cell receptor beta chains sequenced from one sample in a study of blood T cell repertoires in COVID-19. Here immunoSEQ multiplex PCR was the method, and the copy in TCRdb shows in-frame clones only, minus some. Of fewer than 150,000 clones in the sample, over 60% were seen once. Sequenced: peripheral blood. These receptors came from a man in his 70s with acute or convalescent COVID-19.

The chain recombines TRBV18 with TRBJ1-3; TRBD1 is a possible D gene (5 bases). CDR1 KGHSH and CDR2 LQKENI come from the germline V gene. V dropped 3 bases and J dropped 0 bases, with 12 bases sitting between them. The CDR3 spans 16 residues. CDR3 region: CASSPPDILSGNTIYF. The CDR3 DNA reads TGTGCCAGCTCACCCCCGGACATCCTCTCTGGAAACACCATATATTTT.

This sequence joins TRBV7-9 and TRBJ1-1; 7 nucleotides agree with TRBD1. From germline, CDR1 is SEHNR and CDR2 FQNEAQ (reference sequence). The CDR3 runs to 13 residues. V gave up 7 bases and J gave up 4 bases; unmatched junction bases: 6. CDR3 nucleotide sequence: TGTGCCAGCACTCCAGGGGGTGGCACTGAAGCTTTCTTT. This translates into CASTPGGGTEAFF.

The rearrangement uses TRBV7-9 and TRBJ2-1; D not resolved. The germline V and J ends were trimmed by 1 base and 4 bases, with 14 bases remaining between them. The CDR3 extends over 16 amino acids. Germline V gives CDR1 SEHNR, CDR2 FQNEAQ (reference sequence). The CDR3 here is CASSLEARSAYNEQFF. The CDR3 coding sequence is TGTGCCAGCAGCTTAGAGGCGCGGAGTGCGTACAATGAGCAGTTCTTC.

V gene TRBV9 combines with J gene TRBJ2-1, with 7 nucleotides matching TRBD2. CDR3 length equals 15 residues. V shed 6 bases, J shed 0 bases, and the junction held 6 bases outside the gene matches. Looked up from germline, CDR1 is SGDLS and CDR2 is YYNGEE. CDR3 protein: CASNQAGASYNEQFF. The CDR3 DNA is TGTGCCAGCAACCAGGCGGGAGCCTCCTACAATGAGCAGTTCTTC.

The chain joins TRBV6-2 or TRBV6-3 to TRBJ1-5, with 9 bases fitting TRBD1. The CDR3 loop spans 17 amino acids. V gave up 2 bases and J gave up 1 base; unmatched junction bases: 6. CDR1 MNHEY and CDR2 SVGEGT come from the germline V gene. Here the CDR3 reads CASSYPTGGWSNQPQHF. CDR3 DNA sequence: TGTGCCAGCAGTTACCCAACAGGGGGCTGGAGCAATCAGCCCCAGCATTTT.

This sequence joins TRBV28 and TRBJ2-7; D uncertain. Looked up from germline, CDR1 is MDHEN and CDR2 is SYDVKM. The CDR3 extends over 13 amino acids. Trimming took 5 bases from V and 3 from J, leaving 11 bases between them. CDR3: CASSPGFVYEQYF. Here the CDR3 DNA reads TGTGCCAGCAGTCCGGGTTTCGTCTACGAGCAGTACTTC.

This chain connects TRBV7-9 to TRBJ1-1; TRBD1 matches 8 bases. J gave up 4 bases and V 5 bases, and 9 bases lay outside the gene matches. This CDR3 has 15 amino acids. The V gene's germline CDR1 is SEHNR and CDR2 FQNEAQ (reference sequence). The CDR3 region has the DNA TGTGCCAGCAGCCACGCCAGGGGGCTATTCACTGAAGCTTTCTTT. It codes for CASSHARGLFTEAFF.

The chain joins TRBV5-6 to TRBJ1-2, with 10 positions matching TRBD1. V shed 6 bases and J 4 bases; nucleotides not matched to a gene: 6. Germline CDR1 and CDR2: SGHDT and YYEEEE. The CDR3 consists of 14 residues. CDR3 nucleotides: TGTGCCAGCACAGACAGGGGGCGGCTCTATGGCTACACCTTC. Translation gives CASTDRGRLYGYTF.

This chain connects TRBV28 to TRBJ2-1; D not resolved. The germline V gene has CDR1 MDHEN and CDR2 SYDVKM. The V and J ends lost 5 bases and 8 bases respectively, with 7 bases between them. The CDR3 contains 11 residues. As DNA, the CDR3 is TGTGCCAGCAGTCCCCACTATGAGCAGTTCTTC. Translating it yields CASSPHYEQFF.

CDR3 protein: CASSLDTLNTEAFF. CDR3 bases: TGTGCCAGCAGTTTGGACACCTTGAACACTGAAGCTTTCTTT. The genes are TRBV28 and TRBJ1-1; tentatively, D is TRBD1 (5 bases). The CDR3 spans 14 residues. Germline assignment: CDR1 MDHEN and CDR2 SYDVKM. V lost 3 bases and J lost 0, with 8 bases in between.